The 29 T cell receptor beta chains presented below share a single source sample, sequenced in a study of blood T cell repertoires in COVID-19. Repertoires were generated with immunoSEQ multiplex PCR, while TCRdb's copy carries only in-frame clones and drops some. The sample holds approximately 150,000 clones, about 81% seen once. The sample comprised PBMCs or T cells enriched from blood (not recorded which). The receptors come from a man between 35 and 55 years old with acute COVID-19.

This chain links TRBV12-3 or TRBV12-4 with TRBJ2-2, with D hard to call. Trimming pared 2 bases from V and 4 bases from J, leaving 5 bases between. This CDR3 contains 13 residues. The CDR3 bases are TGTGCCAGCAGTTTACTTTCCACCGGGGAGCTGTTTTTT. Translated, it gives CASSLLSTGELFF.

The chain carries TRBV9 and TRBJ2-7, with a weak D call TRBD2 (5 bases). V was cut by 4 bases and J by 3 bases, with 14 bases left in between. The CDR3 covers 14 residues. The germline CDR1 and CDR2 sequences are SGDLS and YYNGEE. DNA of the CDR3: TGTGCCAGCAGCCCGACCTCGGGGATCTACGAGCAGTACTTC. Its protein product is CASSPTSGIYEQYF.

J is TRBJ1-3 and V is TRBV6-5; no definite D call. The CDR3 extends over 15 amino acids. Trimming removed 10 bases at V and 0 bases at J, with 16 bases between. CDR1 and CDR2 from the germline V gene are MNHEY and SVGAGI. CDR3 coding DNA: TGTGCCACCTCTTCGGAGGCTCTCTCTGGAAACACCATATATTTT. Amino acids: CATSSEALSGNTIYF.

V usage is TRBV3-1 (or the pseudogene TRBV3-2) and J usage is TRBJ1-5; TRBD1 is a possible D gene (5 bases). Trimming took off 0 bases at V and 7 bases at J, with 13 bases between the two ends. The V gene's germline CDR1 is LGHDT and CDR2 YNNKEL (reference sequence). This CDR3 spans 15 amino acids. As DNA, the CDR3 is TGTGCCAGCAGCCAAGACTTAGGGGTTCTCCAGCCCCAGCATTTT. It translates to CASSQDLGVLQPQHF.

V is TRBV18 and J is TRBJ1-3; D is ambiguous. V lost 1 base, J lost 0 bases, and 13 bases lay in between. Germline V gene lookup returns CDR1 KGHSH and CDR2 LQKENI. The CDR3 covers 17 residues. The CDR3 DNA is TGTGCCAGCTCACCACAAGAACAGTTTGGCTCTGGAAACACCATATATTTT. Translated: CASSPQEQFGSGNTIYF.

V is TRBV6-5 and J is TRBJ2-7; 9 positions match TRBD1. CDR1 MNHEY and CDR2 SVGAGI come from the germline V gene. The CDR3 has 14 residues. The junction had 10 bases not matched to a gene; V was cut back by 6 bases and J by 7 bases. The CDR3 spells CASRTGGTPREQYF. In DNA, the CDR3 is TGTGCCAGCAGGACAGGGGGTACGCCTCGGGAGCAGTACTTC.

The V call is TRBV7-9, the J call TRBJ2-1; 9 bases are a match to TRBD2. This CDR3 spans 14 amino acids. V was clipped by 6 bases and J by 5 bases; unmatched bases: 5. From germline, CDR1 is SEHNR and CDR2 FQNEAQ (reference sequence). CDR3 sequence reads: CASSSSGGHNEQFF. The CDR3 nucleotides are TGTGCCAGCAGTTCGAGCGGGGGGCACAATGAGCAGTTCTTC.

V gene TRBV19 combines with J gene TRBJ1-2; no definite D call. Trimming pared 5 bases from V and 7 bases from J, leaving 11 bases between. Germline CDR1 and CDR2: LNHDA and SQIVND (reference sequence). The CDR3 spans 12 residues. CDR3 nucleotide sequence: TGTGCCAGTAGTCGGGTAGAAGGTGGCTACACCTTC. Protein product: CASSRVEGGYTF.

As DNA, the CDR3 is TGTGCCAGCAGTTCCCGCGGGAGGGCCGAAATGAATGAGCAGTTCTTC. Translated, it gives CASSSRGRAEMNEQFF. The rearrangement uses TRBV28 and TRBJ2-1; 9 nucleotides agree with TRBD2. The CDR3 spans 16 residues. CDR1 and CDR2 (germline): MDHEN, SYDVKM. V lost 4 bases, J lost 7 bases, and 11 bases stayed unmatched.

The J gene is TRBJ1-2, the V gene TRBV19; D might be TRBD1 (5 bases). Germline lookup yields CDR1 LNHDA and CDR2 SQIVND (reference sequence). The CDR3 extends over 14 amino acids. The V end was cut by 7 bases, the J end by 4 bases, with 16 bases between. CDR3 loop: CASTRTGLLYGYTF. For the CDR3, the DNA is TGTGCCAGTACCCGTACAGGCCTTCTCTATGGCTACACCTTC.

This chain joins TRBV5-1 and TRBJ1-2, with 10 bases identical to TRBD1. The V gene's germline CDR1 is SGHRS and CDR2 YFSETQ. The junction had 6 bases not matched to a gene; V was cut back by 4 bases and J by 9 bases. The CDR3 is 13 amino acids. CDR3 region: CASSDRGRWSYTF. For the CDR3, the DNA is TGCGCCAGCAGCGACAGGGGGCGGTGGAGCTACACCTTC.

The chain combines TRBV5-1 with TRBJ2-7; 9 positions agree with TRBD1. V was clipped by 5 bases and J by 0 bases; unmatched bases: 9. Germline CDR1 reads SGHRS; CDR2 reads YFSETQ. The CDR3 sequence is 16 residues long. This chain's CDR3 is CASSRQGVDSSYEQYF. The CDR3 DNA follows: TGCGCCAGCAGTCGACAGGGGGTCGATTCCTCCTACGAGCAGTACTTC.

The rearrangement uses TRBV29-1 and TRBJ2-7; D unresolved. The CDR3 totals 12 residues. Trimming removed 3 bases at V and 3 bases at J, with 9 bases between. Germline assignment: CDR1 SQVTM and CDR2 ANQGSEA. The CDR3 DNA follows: TGCAGCGTTGAGGGCGTAGGCTACGAGCAGTACTTC. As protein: CSVEGVGYEQYF.

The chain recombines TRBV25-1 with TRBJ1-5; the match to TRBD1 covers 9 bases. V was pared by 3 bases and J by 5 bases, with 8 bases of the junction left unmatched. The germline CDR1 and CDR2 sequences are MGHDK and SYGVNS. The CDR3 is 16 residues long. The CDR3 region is CASSDSGQGLDQPQHF. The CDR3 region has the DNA TGTGCCAGCAGTGATTCGGGACAGGGACTAGATCAGCCCCAGCATTTT.

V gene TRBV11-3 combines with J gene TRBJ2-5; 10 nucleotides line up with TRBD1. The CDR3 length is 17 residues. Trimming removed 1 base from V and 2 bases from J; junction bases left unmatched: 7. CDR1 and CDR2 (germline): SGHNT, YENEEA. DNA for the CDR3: TGTGCCAGCAGCTTAGGCACCGGGACAGGGGTACAAGAGACCCAGTACTTC. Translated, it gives CASSLGTGTGVQETQYF.

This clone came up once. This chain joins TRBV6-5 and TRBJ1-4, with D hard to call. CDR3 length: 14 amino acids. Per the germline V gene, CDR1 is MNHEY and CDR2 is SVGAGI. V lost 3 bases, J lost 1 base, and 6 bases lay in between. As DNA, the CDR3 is TGTGCCAGCAGTTATTTCCAAACTAATGAAAAACTGTTTTTT. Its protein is CASSYFQTNEKLFF.

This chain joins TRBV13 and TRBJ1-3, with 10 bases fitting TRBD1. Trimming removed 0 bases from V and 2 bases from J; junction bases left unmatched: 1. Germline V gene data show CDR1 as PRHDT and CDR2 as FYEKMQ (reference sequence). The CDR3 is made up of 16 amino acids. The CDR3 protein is CASSLGGTGAGNTIYF. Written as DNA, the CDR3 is TGTGCCAGCAGCTTAGGCGGGACAGGGGCTGGAAACACCATATATTTT.

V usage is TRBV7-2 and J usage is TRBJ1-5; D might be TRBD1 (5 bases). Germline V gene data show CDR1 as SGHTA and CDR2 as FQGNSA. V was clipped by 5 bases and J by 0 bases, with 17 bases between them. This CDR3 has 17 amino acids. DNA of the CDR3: TGTGCCAGCAGCAAAAGCACAGGACTATATAGCAATCAGCCCCAGCATTTT. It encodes CASSKSTGLYSNQPQHF.

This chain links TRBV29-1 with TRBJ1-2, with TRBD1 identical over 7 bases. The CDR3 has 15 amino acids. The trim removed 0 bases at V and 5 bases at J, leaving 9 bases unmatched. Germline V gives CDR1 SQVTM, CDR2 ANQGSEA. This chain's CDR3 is CSVEDRDRVLYGYTF. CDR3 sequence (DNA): TGCAGCGTTGAAGATCGGGACAGAGTTTTATATGGCTACACCTTC.

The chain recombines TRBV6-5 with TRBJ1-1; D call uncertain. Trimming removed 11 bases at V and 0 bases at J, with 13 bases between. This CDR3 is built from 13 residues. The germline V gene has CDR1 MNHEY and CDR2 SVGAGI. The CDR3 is CAGGLSMNTEAFF. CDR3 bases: TGTGCCGGAGGACTGAGCATGAACACTGAAGCTTTCTTT.

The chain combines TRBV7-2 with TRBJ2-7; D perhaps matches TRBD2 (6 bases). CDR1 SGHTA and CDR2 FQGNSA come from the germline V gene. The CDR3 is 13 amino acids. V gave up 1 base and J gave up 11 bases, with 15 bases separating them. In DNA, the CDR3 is TGTGCCAGCAGCTTAGGTGGGACTGGGCGAGAGTACTTC. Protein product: CASSLGGTGREYF.

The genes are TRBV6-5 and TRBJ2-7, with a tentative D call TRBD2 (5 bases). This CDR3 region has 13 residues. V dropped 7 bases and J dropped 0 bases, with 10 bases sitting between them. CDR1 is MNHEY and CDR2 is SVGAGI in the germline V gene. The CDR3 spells CASKDWSSYEQYF. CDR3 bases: TGTGCCAGCAAGGACTGGAGCTCCTACGAGCAGTACTTC.

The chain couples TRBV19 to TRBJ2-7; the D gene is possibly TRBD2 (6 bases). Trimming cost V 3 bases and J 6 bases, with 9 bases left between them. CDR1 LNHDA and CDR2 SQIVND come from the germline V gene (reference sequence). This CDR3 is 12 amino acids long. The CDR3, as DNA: TGTGCCAGTAGTATCGGGGGAAGCGAGCAGTACTTC. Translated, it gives CASSIGGSEQYF.

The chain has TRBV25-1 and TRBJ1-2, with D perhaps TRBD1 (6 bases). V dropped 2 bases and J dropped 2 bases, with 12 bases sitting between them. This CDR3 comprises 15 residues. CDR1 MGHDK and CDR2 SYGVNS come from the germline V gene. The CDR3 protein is CASSEGSTGNYGYTF. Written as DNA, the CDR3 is TGTGCCAGCAGTGAAGGGAGTACAGGGAACTATGGCTACACCTTC.

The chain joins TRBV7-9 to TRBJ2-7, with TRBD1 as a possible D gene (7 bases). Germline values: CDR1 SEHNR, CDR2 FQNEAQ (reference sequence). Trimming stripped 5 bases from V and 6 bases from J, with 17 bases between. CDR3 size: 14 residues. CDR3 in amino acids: CASSVFGQGGEQYF. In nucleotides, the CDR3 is TGTGCCAGCAGCGTATTCGGGCAGGGGGGCGAGCAGTACTTC.

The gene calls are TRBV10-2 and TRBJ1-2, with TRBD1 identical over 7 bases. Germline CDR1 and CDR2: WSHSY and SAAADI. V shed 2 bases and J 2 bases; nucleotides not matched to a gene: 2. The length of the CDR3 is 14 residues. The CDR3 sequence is CASSEPGQNYGYTF. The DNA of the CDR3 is TGCGCCAGCAGTGAGCCGGGACAGAACTATGGCTACACCTTC.

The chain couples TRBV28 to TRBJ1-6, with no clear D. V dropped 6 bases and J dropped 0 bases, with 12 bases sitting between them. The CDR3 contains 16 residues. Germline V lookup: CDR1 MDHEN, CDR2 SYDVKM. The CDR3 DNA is TGTGCCAGCAGGAATAGTGAGATCTCCTATAATTCACCCCTCCACTTT. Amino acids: CASRNSEISYNSPLHF.

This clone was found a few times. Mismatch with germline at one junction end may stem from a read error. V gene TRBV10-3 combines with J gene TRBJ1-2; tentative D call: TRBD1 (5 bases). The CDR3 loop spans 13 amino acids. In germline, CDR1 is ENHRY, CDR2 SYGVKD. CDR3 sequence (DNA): TGTGCCATCGGTGACGGGGGTGGCTATGGCTACACCTTC. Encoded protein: CAIGDGGGYGYTF.

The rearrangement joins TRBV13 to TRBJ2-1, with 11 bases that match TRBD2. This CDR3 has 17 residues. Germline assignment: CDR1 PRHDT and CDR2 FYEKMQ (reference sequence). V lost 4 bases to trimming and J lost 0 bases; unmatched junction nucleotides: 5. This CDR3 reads CASSWGLAASSYNEQFF. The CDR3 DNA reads TGTGCCAGCAGCTGGGGACTAGCGGCAAGCTCCTACAATGAGCAGTTCTTC.